This TCR beta chain was documented in a study of blood T cells in healthy people across ages. Then a second PCR, running roughly 7 to 11 cycles, was carried out with a sample-barcoded 5' primer and a J-beta primer mix. TCRdb reprocessed the 5' RACE reads via MiXCR and lists one record per CDR3 protein. The sample has hundreds of thousands of distinct CDR3 sequences; over 40% are singletons. The donors, aged about 6 to 95, were healthy Caucasians from Russia. This clonotype was found a few times. A much larger clone sits a single nucleotide away, making a read error possible. The TCR sequence derives from a woman aged 80 or over in good health. Sequenced sample: blood.

The CDR3 protein is CASSDSGTRGEQFF. In nucleotides, the CDR3 is TGTGCCAGCAGTGACTCGGGGACTCGCGGTGAGCAGTTCTTC. V is TRBV6-5 and J is TRBJ2-1; D is perhaps TRBD2 (6 bases). CDR1 is MNHEY and CDR2 is SVGAGI in the germline V gene. The CDR3 is 14 residues long.